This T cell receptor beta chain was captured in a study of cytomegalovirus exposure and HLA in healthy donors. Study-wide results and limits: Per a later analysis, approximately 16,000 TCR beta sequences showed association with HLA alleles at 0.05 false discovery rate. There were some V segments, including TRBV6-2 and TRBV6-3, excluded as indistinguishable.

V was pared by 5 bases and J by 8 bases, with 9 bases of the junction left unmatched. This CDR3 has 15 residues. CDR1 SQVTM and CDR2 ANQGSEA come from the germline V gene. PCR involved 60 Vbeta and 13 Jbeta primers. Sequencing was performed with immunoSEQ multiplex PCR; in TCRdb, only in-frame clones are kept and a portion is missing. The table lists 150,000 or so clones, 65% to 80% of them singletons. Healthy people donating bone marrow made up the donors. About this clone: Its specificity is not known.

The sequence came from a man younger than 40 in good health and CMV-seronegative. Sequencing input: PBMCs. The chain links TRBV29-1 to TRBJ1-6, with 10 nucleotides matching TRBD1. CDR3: CSVSTTGGGHSPLHF. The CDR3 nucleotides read TGCAGCGTTAGCACGACAGGGGGCGGGCATTCACCCCTCCACTTT.